The sequence of this T cell receptor (beta chain) was determined in a study of blood T cell repertoires in COVID-19. Background on the study: PBMCs, B-cell-depleted T cells, or T cells were the source of the cDNA or gDNA that made up the material.

Germline lookup yields CDR1 WNHNN and CDR2 SYGVQD (reference sequence). Trimming took 1 base from V and 3 from J, leaving 10 bases between them. The CDR3 covers 15 residues. Per the original data handling: It was from reference gene primer amplification that nucleated cell counts were estimated. The method was immunoSEQ multiplex PCR; TCRdb's version includes in-frame clones alone and lacks a portion of them. The V and J calls and clone size come from that table; D and trimming were worked out from the DNA. The sample contains about 260,000 clones, about 90% of which appear only once. J is TRBJ2-1 and V is TRBV10-1; TRBD2 might be the D (7 bases). The sequence derives from a woman aged 45-65 years with acute or convalescent COVID-19. The material sequenced was peripheral blood. The CDR3 here is CASSEFRGGYNEQFF. The CDR3 bases are TGCGCCAGCAGTGAGTTTAGGGGGGGCTACAATGAGCAGTTCTTC.